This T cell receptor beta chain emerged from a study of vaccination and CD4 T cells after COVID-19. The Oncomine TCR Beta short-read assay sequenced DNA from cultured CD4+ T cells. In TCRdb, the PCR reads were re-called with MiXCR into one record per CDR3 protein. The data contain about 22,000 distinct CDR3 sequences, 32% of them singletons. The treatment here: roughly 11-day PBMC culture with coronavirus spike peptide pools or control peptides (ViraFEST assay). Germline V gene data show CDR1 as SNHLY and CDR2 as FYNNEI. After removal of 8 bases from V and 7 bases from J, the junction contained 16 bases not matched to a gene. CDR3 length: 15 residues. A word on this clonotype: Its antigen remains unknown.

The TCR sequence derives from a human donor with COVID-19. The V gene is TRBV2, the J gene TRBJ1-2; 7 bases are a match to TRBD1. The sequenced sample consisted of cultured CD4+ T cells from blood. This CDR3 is CASLVPGTVTSGYTF. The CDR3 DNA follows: TGTGCCAGCCTCGTACCCGGGACAGTAACTAGTGGCTACACCTTC.